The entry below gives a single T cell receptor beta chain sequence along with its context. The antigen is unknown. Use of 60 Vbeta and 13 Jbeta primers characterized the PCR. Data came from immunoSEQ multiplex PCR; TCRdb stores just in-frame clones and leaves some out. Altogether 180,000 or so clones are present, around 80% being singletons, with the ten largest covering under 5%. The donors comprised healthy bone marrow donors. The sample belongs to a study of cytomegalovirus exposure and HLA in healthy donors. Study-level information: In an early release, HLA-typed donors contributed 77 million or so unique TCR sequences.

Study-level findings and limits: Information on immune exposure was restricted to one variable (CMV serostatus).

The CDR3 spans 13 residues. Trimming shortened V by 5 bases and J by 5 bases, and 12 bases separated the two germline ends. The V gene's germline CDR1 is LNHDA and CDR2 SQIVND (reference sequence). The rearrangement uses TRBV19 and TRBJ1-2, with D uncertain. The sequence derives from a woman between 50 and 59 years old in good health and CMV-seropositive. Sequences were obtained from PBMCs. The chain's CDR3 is CASSLGRGYGYTF. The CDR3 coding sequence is TGTGCCAGTAGTCTTGGCCGAGGGTATGGCTACACCTTC.